These T cell receptor beta chains were read from a single sample in a study of radiotherapy plus CTLA-4 blockade in lung cancer. Profiled with immunoSEQ multiplex PCR; TCRdb holds only in-frame clones, not every one. This sample carries about 47,000 clones, less than 85% of them seen once, and the ten largest clones take 8.3%. This sample comprised peripheral blood, obtained from a patient treated with radiotherapy plus ipilimumab. The receptors stem from a human donor with non-small cell lung cancer who had stable disease on radiotherapy plus ipilimumab. CDR3s include the opening cysteine and the closing phenylalanine or tryptophan. D genes are given only for firm matches. Clone size is stated in some rows and not others, as once, few, many or a class when expanded.

V gene: TRBV7-3
D gene: -
clone size: once
J gene: TRBJ1-1
CDR3 DNA: TGTGCCAGCAGCGTATCGGGGGGCACTGAAGCTTTCTTT
CDR3 protein: CASSVSGGTEAFF

V gene: TRBV6-1
D gene: -
clone size: -
J gene: TRBJ2-5
CDR3 DNA: TGTGCCAGCAGTGTAGGAACTACCTACCAAGAGACCCAGTACTTC
CDR3 protein: CASSVGTTYQETQYF

V gene: TRBV28
D gene: -
clone size: -
J gene: TRBJ2-3
CDR3 DNA: TGTGCCAGCACTGGGGGCGGCACAGATACGCAGTATTTT
CDR3 protein: CASTGGGTDTQYF

V gene: TRBV15
D gene: -
clone size: -
J gene: TRBJ1-2
CDR3 DNA: TGTGCCACCAGACCCGCCCCGGGGTCCTATGGCTACACCTTC
CDR3 protein: CATRPAPGSYGYTF

V gene: TRBV28
D gene: -
clone size: -
J gene: TRBJ1-2
CDR3 DNA: TGTGCCAGCAGTTTGATTGTAGGGTTGGTCGGCTACACCTTC
CDR3 protein: CASSLIVGLVGYTF

V gene: TRBV18
D gene: -
clone size: few
J gene: TRBJ2-1
CDR3 DNA: TGTGCCAGCTCACCGCCAGACAGGTGGCCCAATGAGCAGTTCTTC
CDR3 protein: CASSPPDRWPNEQFF

V gene: TRBV7-6
D gene: -
clone size: -
J gene: TRBJ2-5
CDR3 DNA: TGTGCCAGCAGCTGGACCGAAAGGGACCAGTACTTC
CDR3 protein: CASSWTERDQYF

V gene: TRBV7-3
D gene: -
clone size: few
J gene: TRBJ1-2
CDR3 DNA: TGTGCCAGCAGCTTAACCGGCGGGACTAACTATGGCTACACCTTC
CDR3 protein: CASSLTGGTNYGYTF

V gene: TRBV2
D gene: -
clone size: -
J gene: TRBJ1-6
CDR3 DNA: TGTGCCATCCCGCACGTGGACCTGTATAATTCACCCCTCCACTTT
CDR3 protein: CAIPHVDLYNSPLHF

V gene: TRBV4-1
D gene: -
clone size: -
J gene: TRBJ1-2
CDR3 DNA: TGCGCCAGCAGCCAAGTGGGGACGGTTTTAGCTAACTATGGCTACACCTTC
CDR3 protein: CASSQVGTVLANYGYTF

V gene: TRBV6-6
D gene: -
clone size: -
J gene: TRBJ1-1
CDR3 DNA: TGTGCCAGCATATCCAGTCACACTGAAGCTTTCTTT
CDR3 protein: CASISSHTEAFF

V gene: TRBV4-3
D gene: TRBD2
clone size: -
J gene: TRBJ2-2
CDR3 DNA: TGCGCCAGCAGCCAATCTCAGCGGGGCACCGGGGAGCTGTTTTTT
CDR3 protein: CASSQSQRGTGELFF

V gene: TRBV6-1
D gene: -
clone size: once
J gene: TRBJ2-4
CDR3 DNA: TGTGCCAGCAGTGGCAACAGAGAAGCCAAAAACATTCAGTACTTC
CDR3 protein: CASSGNREAKNIQYF

V gene: TRBV7-9
D gene: -
clone size: -
J gene: TRBJ1-6
CDR3 DNA: TGTGCCAGCAGCTTAGATCCGGGAGTGAATTCACCCCTCCACTTT
CDR3 protein: CASSLDPGVNSPLHF

V gene: TRBV11-2
D gene: -
clone size: -
J gene: TRBJ2-5
CDR3 DNA: TGTGCCAGCAGCTTCCCACTCTTTGGGCAAGAGACCCAGTACTTC
CDR3 protein: CASSFPLFGQETQYF

V gene: TRBV5-1
D gene: TRBD1
clone size: -
J gene: TRBJ2-6
CDR3 DNA: TGCGCCAGCAGCTTACGCACACAGGGGGCGCCGTCTGGGGCCAACGTCCTGACTTTC
CDR3 protein: CASSLRTQGAPSGANVLTF

V gene: TRBV27
D gene: -
clone size: -
J gene: TRBJ1-2
CDR3 DNA: TGTGCCAGCAGCCAGGGCTATGGCTACACCTTC
CDR3 protein: CASSQGYGYTF

V gene: TRBV15
D gene: TRBD1
clone size: -
J gene: TRBJ1-1
CDR3 DNA: TGTGCCACCGAGGTCAGGGGGGGCAAAGTCACTTTCTTT
CDR3 protein: CATEVRGGKVTFF

V gene: TRBV5-4
D gene: -
clone size: -
J gene: TRBJ1-6
CDR3 DNA: TGTGCCAGCAGCGAGAGGACCCCTAATTCACCCCTCCACTTT
CDR3 protein: CASSERTPNSPLHF

V gene: TRBV28
D gene: -
clone size: -
J gene: TRBJ1-2
CDR3 DNA: TGTGCCAGCAGTTCGCAAACCGGGACCTGGGGCCGCTACACCTTC
CDR3 protein: CASSSQTGTWGRYTF

V gene: TRBV7-3
D gene: -
clone size: -
J gene: TRBJ1-1
CDR3 DNA: TGTGCCAGCAGCGCAGACATCGGGGGAGGGACTGAAGCTTTCTTT
CDR3 protein: CASSADIGGGTEAFF

V gene: TRBV19
D gene: -
clone size: -
J gene: TRBJ1-5
CDR3 DNA: TGTGCCAGTACAGAGTTGGGGCCAGACAGTTACAATCAGCCCCAGCATTTT
CDR3 protein: CASTELGPDSYNQPQHF

V gene: TRBV5-6
D gene: -
clone size: few
J gene: TRBJ1-2
CDR3 DNA: TGTGCCAGCAGCTGGCGGGGGTATGGCTACACCTTC
CDR3 protein: CASSWRGYGYTF

V gene: TRBV6-6
D gene: TRBD2
clone size: -
J gene: TRBJ2-7
CDR3 DNA: TGTGCCAGCAGTTACTCTAAAGCGGGGCACGAGCAGTACTTC
CDR3 protein: CASSYSKAGHEQYF

V gene: TRBV7-3
D gene: -
clone size: once
J gene: TRBJ2-2
CDR3 DNA: TGTGCCAGCAGCTTAACCCACATGAACACCGGGGAGCTGTTTTTT
CDR3 protein: CASSLTHMNTGELFF

V gene: TRBV9
D gene: TRBD1
clone size: -
J gene: TRBJ2-3
CDR3 DNA: TGTGCCAGCAGCCCCTACGACAGGGGTTCGCAGTATTTT
CDR3 protein: CASSPYDRGSQYF

V gene: TRBV29-1
D gene: -
clone size: -
J gene: TRBJ1-1
CDR3 DNA: TGCAGCGTTGCGGAGGTTACGAACACTGAAGCTTTCTTT
CDR3 protein: CSVAEVTNTEAFF

V gene: TRBV7-8
D gene: -
clone size: -
J gene: TRBJ2-2
CDR3 DNA: TGTGCCAGCAGCTTCCTATACTTTGACGGGGAGCTGTTTTTT
CDR3 protein: CASSFLYFDGELFF

V gene: TRBV19
D gene: -
clone size: -
J gene: TRBJ1-5
CDR3 DNA: TGTGCCAGTAGTGGGGGAGGATCAGGCCAGCCCCAGCATTTT
CDR3 protein: CASSGGGSGQPQHF

V gene: TRBV5-1
D gene: TRBD2
clone size: -
J gene: TRBJ2-1
CDR3 DNA: TGCGCCAGCAGCGGGCAGCCAGCGGGGGGACTAAATGAGCAGTTCTTC
CDR3 protein: CASSGQPAGGLNEQFF

V gene: TRBV6-5
D gene: -
clone size: -
J gene: TRBJ1-1
CDR3 DNA: TGTGCCAGCAGTTACAAACAGACGTCTACTGAAGCTTTCTTT
CDR3 protein: CASSYKQTSTEAFF

V gene: TRBV7-9
D gene: -
clone size: -
J gene: TRBJ1-2
CDR3 DNA: TGTGCCAGCAGCAGCTGGTTGGCTTTGGATGGCTACACCTTC
CDR3 protein: CASSSWLALDGYTF

V gene: TRBV27
D gene: TRBD1
clone size: -
J gene: TRBJ2-5
CDR3 DNA: TGTGCCAGCAGAGGGACAGGGGGTGGCCAAGAGACCCAGTACTTC
CDR3 protein: CASRGTGGGQETQYF

V gene: TRBV7-9
D gene: -
clone size: -
J gene: TRBJ1-4
CDR3 DNA: TGTGCCAGCAGCCCTGGAGATGAGAAACTGTTTTTT
CDR3 protein: CASSPGDEKLFF

V gene: TRBV5-1
D gene: -
clone size: -
J gene: TRBJ1-2
CDR3 DNA: TGCGCCAGCAGCGTGGGGGTGGGGGGTAACTATGGCTACACCTTC
CDR3 protein: CASSVGVGGNYGYTF

V gene: TRBV7-2
D gene: -
clone size: -
J gene: TRBJ2-5
CDR3 DNA: TGTGCCAGCAGCTTAGGAGGGTTGGGGTACTTC
CDR3 protein: CASSLGGLGYF

V gene: TRBV27
D gene: -
clone size: -
J gene: TRBJ1-1
CDR3 DNA: TGTGCCAGCAGTCTCGCGGATGTGAACACTGAAGCTTTCTTT
CDR3 protein: CASSLADVNTEAFF

V gene: TRBV12-5
D gene: TRBD1
clone size: -
J gene: TRBJ2-5
CDR3 DNA: TGTGCTAGTGGTCCAGGGGGACAGACCCAGTACTTC
CDR3 protein: CASGPGGQTQYF

V gene: TRBV19
D gene: -
clone size: -
J gene: TRBJ1-1
CDR3 DNA: TGTGCCAGTAGTGTGACAGCGAACACTGAAGCTTTCTTT
CDR3 protein: CASSVTANTEAFF

V gene: TRBV13
D gene: -
clone size: -
J gene: TRBJ1-5
CDR3 DNA: TGTGCCAGCAGCTGGGGGAGGGGGAGCAATCAGCCCCAGCATTTT
CDR3 protein: CASSWGRGSNQPQHF